What follows are 28 T cell receptor beta chains derived from one specimen sequenced in a study of human T cells and chemical hapten exposure. Time point described: patch test 1, 2 weeks after DPC sensitization. The treatment here: therapeutic diphenylcyclopropenone sensitization with weekly scalp DPC. Each CDR3 protein gets one entry after TCRdb re-called the RACE reads with MiXCR. Here the sample spans 95,000 to 150,000 distinct CDR3 sequences, roughly an eighth being singletons. Sequencing was performed on whole blood, taken in connection with sensitization to the hapten diphenylcyclopropenone (DPC). These receptors were collected from a man aged 18 to 29 with alopecia areata. Some clones in this sample may be carry-over from other donors' samples.

CDR3: CASSVGTDYEQYF. The DNA of the CDR3 is TGTGCCAGCAGCGTTGGGACTGACTACGAGCAGTACTTC. V and J are TRBV5-4 and TRBJ2-7; possibly TRBD2 for D (6 bases). CDR1 SGHNT and CDR2 YYREEE come from the germline V gene (reference sequence). The CDR3 consists of 13 residues. V dropped 4 bases and J dropped 3 bases, with 11 bases sitting between them.

The rearrangement joins TRBV20-1 to TRBJ2-5, with 7 bases aligning to TRBD1. The germline V gene encodes CDR1 DFQATT and CDR2 SNEGSKA (reference sequence). J was trimmed by 1 base and V by 5 bases; bases with no gene match: 7. This CDR3 is built from 14 residues. CDR3 in amino acids: CSAGDSYRQETQYF. The CDR3 DNA is TGCAGTGCTGGGGACAGCTACCGCCAAGAGACCCAGTACTTC.

This clonotype was recorded at least ten times. The chain is built from TRBV6-2 or TRBV6-3 and TRBJ2-7; D is possibly TRBD1 or TRBD2 (5 bases each). The ends were cut back, 6 bases at V and 2 bases at J, with 11 bases in the middle. Germline V gene sequence: CDR1 MNHEY, CDR2 SVGEGT. This CDR3 has 13 amino acids. The CDR3 is CASSLGRTYEQYV. The DNA for the CDR3 is TGTGCCAGCAGCTTGGGACGGACCTACGAGCAGTACGTC.

This clonotype has ten or more counts. This chain joins TRBV3-1 and TRBJ2-1; 10 positions match TRBD2. This CDR3 comprises 15 residues. Trimming removed 1 base from V and 8 bases from J; junction bases left unmatched: 5. CDR1 is LGHDT and CDR2 is YNNKEL in the germline V gene (reference sequence). The CDR3 loop reads CASSQVSGGTDEQFF. The CDR3 bases are TGTGCCAGCAGCCAAGTTAGCGGGGGGACTGATGAGCAGTTCTTC.

This clonotype was detected a few times. This rearrangement joins TRBV9 to TRBJ2-5; no reliable D call. CDR3 length equals 13 residues. Deletions cut 2 bases from V and 1 base from J, with 6 bases between. Germline V CDR1 and CDR2: SGDLS, YYNGEE. In DNA form, the CDR3 reads TGTGCCAGCAGCGTTACAAGCCAAGAGACCCAGTACTTC. Its translation is CASSVTSQETQYF. The entire variable domain, with the rest obtained from reference TRBV9 and TRBJ2-5, is as follows: DSGVTQTPKHLITATGQRVTLRCSPRSGDLSVYWYQQSLDQGLQFLIQYYNGEERAKGNILERFSAQQFPDLHSELNLSSLELGDSALYFCASSVTSQETQYFGPGTRLLVL.

This clonotype was counted at least ten times. V gene TRBV18 combines with J gene TRBJ1-2; D remains unclear. CDR3 length: 13 residues. With 3 bases removed from V and 1 base from J, the gap between germline ends came to 6 bases. Per the germline V gene, CDR1 is KGHSH and CDR2 is LQKENI. The CDR3 protein is CASSPENNYGYTF. In nucleotides, the CDR3 is TGTGCCAGCTCACCCGAAAATAACTATGGCTACACCTTC.

The chain joins TRBV20-1 to TRBJ2-1; D call uncertain. V gave up 0 bases and J gave up 4 bases, with 4 bases separating them. Looked up from germline, CDR1 is DFQATT and CDR2 is SNEGSKA (reference sequence). The CDR3 is 12 residues long. The chain's CDR3 is CSAREGYNEQFF. In nucleotides, the CDR3 is TGCAGTGCTAGAGAAGGGTACAATGAGCAGTTCTTC.

This clonotype was counted a few times. The rearrangement uses TRBV10-1 and TRBJ1-4; 7 bases fit TRBD1. Germline loops: CDR1 WNHNN, CDR2 SYGVQD (reference sequence). The CDR3 is 15 residues long. J was trimmed by 8 bases and V by 0 bases; bases with no gene match: 6. The CDR3 coding sequence is TGCGCCAGCAGTGAGTCTGGGACAGCCACAGAAAAACTGTTTTTT. It translates to CASSESGTATEKLFF.

This clonotype has a count of ten or more. Written as DNA, the CDR3 is TGCGCCAGCAGCTCAGGACAGGGGGGACACACTGAAGCTTTCTTT. Protein: CASSSGQGGHTEAFF. The chain combines TRBV5-1 with TRBJ1-1, with 10 positions matching TRBD1. In germline, CDR1 is SGHRS, CDR2 YFSETQ. The ends lost 3 bases at V and 3 bases at J; junction bases unmatched: 5. This CDR3 region has 15 residues.

This clonotype was seen a handful of times. This chain connects TRBV5-4 to TRBJ2-4; no reliable D call. Per germline, CDR1 SGHNT and CDR2 YYREEE (reference sequence). V lost 2 bases, J lost 0 bases, and 9 bases lay in between. The CDR3 spans 15 residues. In DNA, the CDR3 is TGTGCCAGCAGCTTCGACACGGGAGCCAAAAACATTCAGTACTTC. It codes for CASSFDTGAKNIQYF.

This clonotype was detected a few times. V is TRBV6-6 and J is TRBJ2-5; TRBD1 matches at 7 bases. This CDR3 has 13 amino acids. V dropped 5 bases and J dropped 5; count of bases not matched to a gene: 5. The germline V gene encodes CDR1 MNHNY and CDR2 SVGAGI (reference sequence). As DNA, the CDR3 is TGTGCCAGCAGTCAGGGGGTTTGGGAGACCCAGTACTTC. It codes for CASSQGVWETQYF.

The genes are TRBV7-2 and TRBJ2-7; a possible D gene is TRBD2 (7 bases). Germline V CDR1 and CDR2: SGHTA, FQGNSA. The CDR3 loop spans 15 amino acids. Trimming stripped 5 bases from V and 1 base from J, with 15 bases between. CDR3: CASSPGGPKSYEQYF. CDR3 nucleotide sequence: TGTGCCAGCAGCCCCGGGGGGCCTAAATCCTACGAGCAGTACTTC.

This clonotype was recorded at least ten times. V and J are TRBV7-9 and TRBJ1-1; no definite D call. The V end was cut by 5 bases, the J end by 8 bases, with 15 bases between. CDR3 length equals 13 residues. Germline V gene data show CDR1 as SEHNR and CDR2 as FQNEAQ (reference sequence). CDR3 in DNA: TGTGCCAGCAGCACGCGGCTGGGCGTAGAAGCTTTCTTT. This gives the protein CASSTRLGVEAFF.

CDR3 DNA: TGCAGTGCCCCTGGGCCCCTCCTAGCGGGGGGTTGGTCCGGGGAGCTGTTTTTT. Its translation: CSAPGPLLAGGWSGELFF. The chain combines TRBV20-1 with TRBJ2-2, with 11 bases matching TRBD2. Trimming at V came to 6 bases and at J to 6 bases, leaving 18 bases not matched to a gene. Germline assignment: CDR1 DFQATT and CDR2 SNEGSKA (reference sequence). The CDR3 runs 18 residues.

Only one count was recorded for this clonotype. The chain carries TRBV9 and TRBJ2-5; weak D call: TRBD1 (6 bases). Per germline, CDR1 SGDLS and CDR2 YYNGEE. V lost 3 bases to trimming and J lost 8 bases, with 14 bases between them. This CDR3 has 13 residues. The CDR3 DNA follows: TGTGCCAGCAGCGACGGACAGTCAACTACCCAGTACTTC. Its protein product is CASSDGQSTTQYF.

CDR3 loop: CASTRDGYNEQFF. DNA of the CDR3: TGTGCCAGCACGCGGGACGGGTACAATGAGCAGTTCTTC. The rearrangement joins TRBV2 to TRBJ2-1; tentative D call: TRBD2 (6 bases). Germline V lookup: CDR1 SNHLY, CDR2 FYNNEI. V lost 7 bases and J lost 4, with 11 bases in between. The CDR3 has 13 residues. The whole variable domain, remainder taken from reference TRBV2 and TRBJ2-1, is EPEVTQTPSHQVTQMGQEVILRCVPISNHLYFYWYRQILGQKVEFLVSFYNNEISEKSEIFDDQFSVERPDGSNFTLKIRSTKLEDSAMYFCASTRDGYNEQFFGPGTRLTVL.

This clonotype was found many times. The chain links TRBV6-5 to TRBJ1-5; 7 bases agree with TRBD1. V gave up 5 bases and J gave up 3 bases; unmatched junction bases: 13. Looked up from germline, CDR1 is MNHEY and CDR2 is SVGAGI. The CDR3 totals 17 residues. The CDR3, as DNA: TGTGCCAGCAGTAAGAGACAGGGTAACGGATACAATCAGCCCCAGCATTTT. As protein: CASSKRQGNGYNQPQHF.

J is TRBJ2-3 and V is TRBV3-1, with D uncertain. CDR1 LGHDT and CDR2 YNNKEL come from the germline V gene (reference sequence). The CDR3 runs to 14 residues. The germline V and J ends were trimmed by 0 bases and 2 bases, with 6 bases remaining between them. The CDR3 region has the DNA TGTGCCAGCAGCCAAGATGGGCCCACAGATACGCAGTATTTT. As protein: CASSQDGPTDTQYF.

This clonotype occurred many times. This sequence joins TRBV7-2 and TRBJ1-6; 8 positions agree with TRBD1. Trimming removed 3 bases from V and 7 bases from J; junction bases left unmatched: 5. Germline CDR1 reads SGHTA; CDR2 reads FQGNSA. The CDR3 runs to 15 residues. The CDR3 region has the DNA TGTGCCAGCAGCTTCTCCGGGACAGGAAATTCACCCCTCCACTTT. Its protein product is CASSFSGTGNSPLHF.

In this sample, this clonotype turned up a few times. V and J are TRBV12-3 or TRBV12-4 and TRBJ2-5; the match to TRBD2 covers 10 bases. The junction had 2 bases not matched to a gene; V was cut back by 4 bases and J by 3 bases. The CDR3 runs 14 residues. The CDR3 sequence: CASSYGTSEETQYF. The CDR3 nucleotides read TGTGCCAGCAGTTACGGGACTAGCGAAGAGACCCAGTACTTC.

Ten or more counts support this clonotype. V and J are TRBV6-2 or TRBV6-3 and TRBJ1-1, with D tentatively TRBD1 (5 bases). Trimming stripped 7 bases from V and 0 bases from J, with 12 bases between. In germline, CDR1 is MNHEY, CDR2 SVGEGT. This CDR3 is 14 amino acids long. The CDR3 bases are TGTGCCAGCACGGGGGGGAGGTTGAACACTGAAGCTTTCTTT. Its protein is CASTGGRLNTEAFF.

This clonotype was seen a few times. The chain couples TRBV12-5 to TRBJ2-3; 7 nucleotides match TRBD2. Germline lookup yields CDR1 LGHNT and CDR2 FRNRAP. V trimming: 5 bases; J trimming: 4 bases; junction bases outside the gene matches: 12. The CDR3 has 16 residues. The CDR3 here is CASGPPGTTGADTQYF. In DNA form, the CDR3 reads TGTGCTAGTGGTCCGCCCGGGACTACCGGCGCAGATACGCAGTATTTT.

This chain uses TRBV4-1 with TRBJ1-6, with D hard to call. Looked up from germline, CDR1 is MGHRA and CDR2 is YSYEKL. V gave up 1 base and J gave up 0 bases, with 7 bases separating them. The CDR3 has 16 amino acids. CDR3 DNA sequence: TGCGCCAGCAGCCAAGGTCGAAGCTCCTATAATTCACCCCTCCACTTT. It translates to CASSQGRSSYNSPLHF.

This clonotype has just a few counts. This chain connects TRBV27 to TRBJ2-1; D is undetermined. Germline V gene sequence: CDR1 MNHEY, CDR2 SMNVEV (reference sequence). This CDR3 contains 13 residues. V gave up 1 base and J gave up 7 bases, with 8 bases separating them. CDR3 nucleotides: TGTGCCAGCAGTTTATTCATAGGAAATGAGCAGTTCTTC. It encodes CASSLFIGNEQFF.

This clonotype was picked up a small number of times. This rearrangement joins TRBV20-1 to TRBJ1-1, with 9 bases aligning to TRBD1. The CDR3 length is 18 residues. The J segment lost 4 bases and the V segment lost 4 bases, leaving 19 bases of the junction unmatched. The germline V gene has CDR1 DFQATT and CDR2 SNEGSKA (reference sequence). The CDR3 region has the DNA TGCAGTGCTACCCCGAGGTTGGGGGACAGGGAAAGAGGCACTGAAGCTTTCTTT. Its protein product is CSATPRLGDRERGTEAFF.

This clonotype has more than one count but fewer than ten. This chain uses TRBV20-1 with TRBJ1-1, with TRBD1 as a possible D gene (6 bases). This CDR3 spans 14 amino acids. Germline V gene sequence: CDR1 DFQATT, CDR2 SNEGSKA (reference sequence). Trimming left V 0 bases short and J 5 bases short, with 13 bases between. The chain's CDR3 is CSARDPTGRTEAFF. For the CDR3, the DNA is TGCAGTGCTAGAGATCCCACAGGGAGGACTGAAGCTTTCTTT.

This clonotype was observed a handful of times. The chain joins TRBV4-1 to TRBJ2-7; D gene uncertain. The CDR3 runs 14 residues. Germline V lookup: CDR1 MGHRA, CDR2 YSYEKL. Trimming left V 3 bases short and J 6 bases short, with 15 bases between. The CDR3 region is CASSQGGVYGEQYF. DNA of the CDR3: TGCGCCAGCAGCCAGGGTGGGGTTTATGGCGAGCAGTACTTC.

The table lists this clonotype with many counts. The rearrangement joins TRBV20-1 to TRBJ1-5; D is perhaps TRBD1 (5 bases). V was cut by 2 bases and J by 0 bases, with 20 bases left in between. Per germline, CDR1 DFQATT and CDR2 SNEGSKA (reference sequence). The CDR3 is made up of 18 amino acids. The CDR3 DNA sequence: TGCAGTGCTAGATCCCCCACCGGGACCTGGGGTAGCAATCAGCCCCAGCATTTT. Amino acids: CSARSPTGTWGSNQPQHF.